The 28 T cell receptor beta chains presented below share a single source sample, sequenced in a study of identical twins. TCRdb recomputed calls from the 5' RACE reads with MiXCR, one row per CDR3 protein. The sample records about 340,000 distinct CDR3 sequences, 10% to 15% being singletons. A further study also used this sample, focusing on yellow fever vaccine responses in identical twins.

The sequenced sample was CD8+ T cells sorted from blood. These receptor sequences come from a woman between 18 and 29 years old in good health.

This clonotype was seen only a few times. The V and J genes are TRBV20-1 and TRBJ2-1; TRBD2 matches 7 bases. Germline values: CDR1 DFQATT, CDR2 SNEGSKA (reference sequence). The CDR3 is 13 amino acids. Trimming at V came to 3 bases and at J to 6 bases, leaving 5 bases not matched to a gene. The CDR3 bases are TGCAGTGCTAGGGGACTACAAAGCAATGAGCAGTTCTTC. This sequence encodes CSARGLQSNEQFF.

This clonotype has more than one count but fewer than ten. V and J are TRBV4-1 and TRBJ2-1, with 8 bases identical to TRBD2. The junction had 14 bases not matched to a gene; V was cut back by 5 bases and J by 5 bases. The germline V gene has CDR1 MGHRA and CDR2 YSYEKL. The CDR3 is 17 amino acids. In DNA form, the CDR3 reads TGCGCCAGCAGCTACTTTACGGGGGGGGTTGCGGACAATGAGCAGTTCTTC. Protein product: CASSYFTGGVADNEQFF.

The chain joins TRBV20-1 to TRBJ2-2; 8 bases map to TRBD2. The CDR3 runs 16 residues. The J segment lost 3 bases and the V segment lost 0 bases, leaving 6 bases of the junction unmatched. Germline CDR1 DFQATT, CDR2 SNEGSKA (reference sequence). The DNA of the CDR3 is TGCAGTGCTAGAGATCCTACTAGCGGTGACACCGGGGAGCTGTTTTTT. Translating it yields CSARDPTSGDTGELFF.

In its sample, this clonotype was seen many times. This chain joins TRBV14 and TRBJ2-1, with 8 bases identical to TRBD2. The CDR3 spans 13 residues. In germline, CDR1 is SGHDN, CDR2 FVKESK. The J segment lost 9 bases and the V segment lost 5 bases, leaving 6 bases of the junction unmatched. This chain's CDR3 is CASSVGGGSEQFF. For the CDR3, the DNA is TGTGCCAGCAGCGTCGGCGGGGGGAGTGAGCAGTTCTTC.

The rearrangement uses TRBV28 and TRBJ2-7; 7 bases align to TRBD1. The V gene end was trimmed by 7 bases and the J gene end by 3 bases; junction bases not matched to a gene: 9. The CDR3 extends over 14 amino acids. Germline assignment: CDR1 MDHEN and CDR2 SYDVKM. CDR3 sequence reads: CASKQGQTNYEQYF. The CDR3 DNA reads as TGTGCCAGCAAACAGGGACAGACAAACTACGAGCAGTACTTC.

The chain uses TRBV20-1 and TRBJ2-3; D is possibly TRBD1 or TRBD2 (5 bases each). CDR3 length equals 12 residues. V was trimmed by 5 bases and J by 5 bases, leaving 11 bases between them. The germline V gene has CDR1 DFQATT and CDR2 SNEGSKA (reference sequence). In DNA form, the CDR3 reads TGCAGTGCTGAGGGACGAGGAGATACGCAGTATTTT. This encodes CSAEGRGDTQYF.

This clonotype was counted only a few times. The chain is built from TRBV12-3 or TRBV12-4 and TRBJ2-3; 9 bases are shared with TRBD1. The ends lost 6 bases at V and 2 bases at J; junction bases unmatched: 18. The CDR3 extends over 19 amino acids. The CDR3 loop is CASSPVGTGFILDTDTQYF. For the CDR3, the DNA is TGTGCCAGCAGCCCCGTGGGGACAGGGTTCATTTTGGACACAGATACGCAGTATTTT.

In its sample, this clonotype was seen a few times. The rearrangement links TRBV15 to TRBJ2-5, with 8 bases identical to TRBD1. Germline trimming cut 1 base from V and 3 bases from J; bases unmatched to any gene: 4. This CDR3 is 15 amino acids long. Germline CDR1 is LNHNV and CDR2 is YYDKDF (reference sequence). The CDR3 region is CATSRGQDREETQYF. CDR3 DNA sequence: TGTGCCACCAGCAGAGGACAGGACAGGGAAGAGACCCAGTACTTC.

The V call is TRBV29-1, the J call TRBJ2-7; D is perhaps TRBD1 (6 bases). The CDR3 contains 12 residues. The V and J ends lost 1 base and 3 bases respectively, with 7 bases between them. CDR1 and CDR2 from the germline V gene are SQVTM and ANQGSEA. The CDR3 DNA sequence: TGCAGCGTTGAAGTACAGGGCTACGAGCAGTACTTC. Its protein product is CSVEVQGYEQYF.

This clonotype has just a few counts. This sequence joins TRBV5-6 and TRBJ2-1; weak D call: TRBD1 (5 bases). CDR1 is SGHDT, CDR2 YYEEEE, per germline. The CDR3 consists of 14 residues. With 2 bases removed from V and 4 bases from J, the gap between germline ends came to 10 bases. CDR3 loop: CASSFSPGYNEQFF. The CDR3, as DNA: TGTGCCAGCAGCTTTTCCCCAGGGTACAATGAGCAGTTCTTC.

This clonotype was counted only a few times. This sequence joins TRBV4-1 and TRBJ2-4, with TRBD2 as a possible D gene (6 bases). CDR3 length: 14 amino acids. Germline V CDR1 and CDR2: MGHRA, YSYEKL. V was shortened by 4 bases and J by 8 bases, with 15 bases between the two germline ends. The CDR3 coding sequence is TGCGCCAGCAGCCGCGGGGCCCGGGTAGACATTCAGTACTTC. Translation gives CASSRGARVDIQYF.

This clonotype was recorded many times. The chain is built from TRBV29-1 and TRBJ1-1, with 7 nucleotides matching TRBD1. The germline V gene encodes CDR1 SQVTM and CDR2 ANQGSEA. The V and J ends lost 6 bases and 1 base, in that order; junction bases with no gene match: 8. The CDR3 spans 14 residues. CDR3 in DNA: TGCAGCGTGAGAACCGGGACAGCGAACACTGAAGCTTTCTTT. Protein sequence: CSVRTGTANTEAFF.

The chain links TRBV6-2 or TRBV6-3 to TRBJ2-3; TRBD1 matches at 10 bases. With V trimmed by 2 bases and J by 0 bases, 17 bases remained unmatched. CDR3 length: 21 amino acids. The germline V gene encodes CDR1 MNHEY and CDR2 SVGEGT. CDR3 nucleotides: TGTGCCAGCAGTTACGGTATAGACCCGGGACAGGGGACCTGGAGCACAGATACGCAGTATTTT. This codes for CASSYGIDPGQGTWSTDTQYF.

V gene TRBV20-1 combines with J gene TRBJ2-5, with 7 bases aligning to TRBD1. Germline V lookup: CDR1 DFQATT, CDR2 SNEGSKA (reference sequence). The length of the CDR3 is 11 residues. V dropped 5 bases and J dropped 9; count of bases not matched to a gene: 6. In DNA, the CDR3 is TGCAGTGCTCCCAGTAGGGGGCCCCAGTACTTC. Translated: CSAPSRGPQYF.

This clonotype appeared a few times. The J gene is TRBJ2-1, the V gene TRBV6-5; a possible D gene is TRBD2 (5 bases). V lost 6 bases to trimming and J lost 7 bases, with 13 bases between them. Germline V gene lookup returns CDR1 MNHEY and CDR2 SVGAGI. This CDR3 comprises 13 residues. The CDR3 DNA sequence: TGTGCCAGCAGCTACGGGATCGGTAATGAGCAGTTCTTC. The encoded protein is CASSYGIGNEQFF.

The chain joins TRBV5-1 to TRBJ2-7; D perhaps matches TRBD1 (7 bases). This CDR3 has 15 residues. With 3 bases removed from V and 1 base from J, the gap between germline ends came to 14 bases. In germline, CDR1 is SGHRS, CDR2 YFSETQ. The CDR3 reads CASSWRGDRSYEQYF. In DNA, the CDR3 is TGCGCCAGCAGCTGGAGGGGGGACAGATCCTACGAGCAGTACTTC.

This clonotype was seen only a few times. The chain is built from TRBV6-2 or TRBV6-3 and TRBJ2-4; 9 bases line up with TRBD2. CDR3 length: 20 amino acids. J gave up 6 bases and V 2 bases, and 20 bases lay outside the gene matches. Germline-derived CDR1 and CDR2 are MNHEY and SVGEGT. The CDR3 bases are TGTGCCAGCAGTTACGACCTAGCGGGACAAGGCCAAAGGGAGGTAAACATTCAGTACTTC. Amino acids: CASSYDLAGQGQREVNIQYF.

This sequence joins TRBV7-9 and TRBJ2-7; D not resolved. The CDR3 spans 14 residues. The germline V gene has CDR1 SEHNR and CDR2 FQNEAQ (reference sequence). V was cut by 3 bases and J by 3 bases, with 12 bases left in between. CDR3 sequence: CASSFPPNYYEQYF. The CDR3 coding sequence is TGTGCCAGCAGCTTCCCTCCCAATTACTACGAGCAGTACTTC.

This chain connects TRBV15 to TRBJ2-2, with TRBD1 identical over 7 bases. This CDR3 has 17 residues. The germline CDR1 and CDR2 sequences are LNHNV and YYDKDF (reference sequence). The ends lost 0 bases at V and 2 bases at J; junction bases unmatched: 6. The CDR3 nucleotides are TGTGCCACCAGCAGAGAGTTTGGGACAGCAAACACCGGGGAGCTGTTTTTT. Its protein is CATSREFGTANTGELFF.

The chain joins TRBV13 to TRBJ2-7, with a tentative D call TRBD2 (6 bases). The CDR3 runs 13 residues. The V gene's germline CDR1 is PRHDT and CDR2 FYEKMQ (reference sequence). With 2 bases removed from V and 7 bases from J, the gap between germline ends came to 12 bases. CDR3: CASSLRLVGEQYF. CDR3 nucleotides: TGTGCCAGCAGCTTAAGACTAGTAGGGGAGCAGTACTTC.

V gene TRBV11-2 combines with J gene TRBJ2-6, with D unresolved. The V gene's germline CDR1 is SGHAT and CDR2 FQNNGV. The CDR3 runs to 16 residues. Trimming removed 0 bases at V and 3 bases at J, with 9 bases between. The CDR3 is CASSLDWGSGANVLTF. CDR3 coding DNA: TGTGCCAGCAGCTTAGATTGGGGTAGTGGGGCCAACGTCCTGACTTTC.

The sample holds a few counts of this clonotype. The chain is built from TRBV7-8 and TRBJ2-5; D ambiguous. V lost 0 bases, J lost 2 bases, and 10 bases lay in between. CDR3 size: 15 residues. Germline-derived CDR1 and CDR2 are SGHVS and FQNEAQ. The CDR3 region has the DNA TGTGCCAGCAGCTTAGCTAGCCTTGGGCAAGAGACCCAGTACTTC. Translation gives CASSLASLGQETQYF.

This clonotype was detected only a few times. The chain has TRBV25-1 and TRBJ1-2; D is possibly TRBD1 (5 bases). Germline CDR1 and CDR2: MGHDK and SYGVNS. V was trimmed by 6 bases and J by 6 bases, leaving 14 bases between them. The CDR3 loop spans 13 amino acids. The CDR3 DNA reads TGTGCCAGCAGCCAATGGGGGTATGATGGCTACACCTTC. Its translation: CASSQWGYDGYTF.

This chain joins TRBV3-1 and TRBJ2-2; D tentatively reads TRBD1 or TRBD2 (5 bases each). Germline V CDR1 and CDR2: LGHDT, YNNKEL (reference sequence). Trimming pared 1 base from V and 5 bases from J, leaving 11 bases between. This CDR3 has 15 amino acids. Written as DNA, the CDR3 is TGTGCCAGCAGCCAAGGGGGGTTTCCTACCGGGGAGCTGTTTTTT. Translating it yields CASSQGGFPTGELFF.

In this sample, this clonotype turned up many times. This chain connects TRBV25-1 to TRBJ1-1; D gene ambiguous. V lost 3 bases and J 4 bases, leaving 12 bases between the germline ends. This CDR3 region has 14 residues. Germline values: CDR1 MGHDK, CDR2 SYGVNS. In DNA, the CDR3 is TGTGCCAGCAGTGAGGGCAGGATGATCACTGAAGCTTTCTTT. Its protein is CASSEGRMITEAFF.

This clonotype was counted between two and nine times. The V and J genes are TRBV5-5 and TRBJ2-7; D is perhaps TRBD1 (5 bases). The CDR3 is 14 amino acids. V was pared by 2 bases and J by 2 bases, with 11 bases between. The V gene's germline CDR1 is SGHKS and CDR2 YYEKEE (reference sequence). The CDR3 sequence: CASSFSTGTYEQYV. CDR3 nucleotides: TGTGCCAGCAGCTTCTCAACAGGAACCTACGAGCAGTACGTC.

DNA for the CDR3: TGTGCCAGCAGTTTCGGGATTGAGCAGTTCTTC. As protein: CASSFGIEQFF. The rearrangement links TRBV12-3 or TRBV12-4 to TRBJ2-1; possible D gene TRBD2, 5 bases. This CDR3 comprises 11 residues. Trimming left V 3 bases short and J 9 bases short, with 6 bases between.

The table lists this clonotype with a few counts. The chain is built from TRBV14 and TRBJ2-7; weak D call: TRBD1 (6 bases). Looked up from germline, CDR1 is SGHDN and CDR2 is FVKESK. This CDR3 is built from 16 residues. V gave up 1 base and J gave up 1 base, with 14 bases separating them. The CDR3 nucleotides are TGTGCCAGCAGCCAAGGAGTTGGGGGCTTATCCTACGAGCAGTACTTC. This sequence encodes CASSQGVGGLSYEQYF.